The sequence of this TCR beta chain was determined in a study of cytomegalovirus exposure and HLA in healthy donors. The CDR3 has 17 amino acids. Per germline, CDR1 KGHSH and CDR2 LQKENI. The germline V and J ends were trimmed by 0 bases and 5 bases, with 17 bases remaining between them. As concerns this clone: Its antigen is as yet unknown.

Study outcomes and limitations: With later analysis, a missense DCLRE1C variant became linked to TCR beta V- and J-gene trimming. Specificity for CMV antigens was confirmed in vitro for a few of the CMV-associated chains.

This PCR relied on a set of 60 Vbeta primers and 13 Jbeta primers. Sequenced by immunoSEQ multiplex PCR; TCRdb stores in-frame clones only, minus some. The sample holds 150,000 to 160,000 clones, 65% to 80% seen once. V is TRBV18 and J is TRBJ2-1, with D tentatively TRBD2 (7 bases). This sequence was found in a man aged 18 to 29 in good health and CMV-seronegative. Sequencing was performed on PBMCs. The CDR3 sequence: CASSPPSGGGVNNEQFF. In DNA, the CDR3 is TGTGCCAGCTCACCACCAAGTGGGGGGGGCGTCAACAATGAGCAGTTCTTC.